A selection of T cell receptor beta chains follows, all from one sample in a study of spatial heterogeneity in lung cancer. TCRdb redid the calling of the 5' RACE reads with MiXCR, one entry per CDR3 protein. This sample has 20,000 to 25,000 distinct CDR3 sequences, with under 5.5% found just once. This specimen was lung tumor tissue, taken at surgery. These receptors were collected from a male donor with early-stage non-small cell lung cancer. CDR3s include the opening cysteine and the closing phenylalanine or tryptophan. D genes are given only for firm matches. Rows give clone size only sometimes, using once, few, many, or a class for an expanded clone.

j_gene: TRBJ2-5
v_gene: TRBV18
abundance: few
d_gene: -
CDR3nt: TGTGCCAGCTCATCAGAGGAGACCCAGTACTTC
CDR3aa: CASSSEETQYF

j_gene: TRBJ2-5
v_gene: TRBV20-1
abundance: many
d_gene: TRBD2
CDR3nt: TGCAGTGCTAGTAATCCAGCGGGAGTTCGGGAGACCCAGTACTTC
CDR3aa: CSASNPAGVRETQYF

j_gene: TRBJ1-2
v_gene: TRBV6-5
abundance: many
d_gene: TRBD1
CDR3nt: TGTGCCAGCAGTCGACAGGGGGGAGGCTATGGCTACACCTTC
CDR3aa: CASSRQGGGYGYTF

j_gene: TRBJ2-3
v_gene: TRBV5-1
abundance: many
d_gene: TRBD1
CDR3nt: TGCGCCAGCAGGAGACAGGGGGACTCAGATACGCAGTATTTT
CDR3aa: CASRRQGDSDTQYF

j_gene: TRBJ2-1
v_gene: TRBV28
abundance: many
d_gene: -
CDR3nt: TGTGCCAGCAGTCTCGACGGAGATGACAATGAGCAGTTCTTC
CDR3aa: CASSLDGDDNEQFF

j_gene: TRBJ2-3
v_gene: TRBV29-1
abundance: many
d_gene: -
CDR3nt: TGCAGCCGGAGGGGGGGTAGCACAGATACGCAGTATTTT
CDR3aa: CSRRGGSTDTQYF

j_gene: TRBJ2-4
v_gene: TRBV27
abundance: many
d_gene: -
CDR3nt: TGTGCCAGCAATTGGGGGCTGTCCAAAAACATTCAGTACTTC
CDR3aa: CASNWGLSKNIQYF

j_gene: TRBJ1-3
v_gene: TRBV7-2
abundance: many
d_gene: -
CDR3nt: TGTGGGGTTGACACTGCCTCTGGAAACACCATATATTTT
CDR3aa: CGVDTASGNTIYF

j_gene: TRBJ1-5
v_gene: TRBV19
abundance: many
d_gene: -
CDR3nt: TGTGCCAGTAAGGGGACCTATAGCAATCAGCCCCAGCATTTT
CDR3aa: CASKGTYSNQPQHF

j_gene: TRBJ2-2
v_gene: TRBV7-2
abundance: medium-sized
d_gene: TRBD1
CDR3nt: TGTGCCAGCAGCTTTGCCAGGGGGACCGGGGAGCTGTTTTTT
CDR3aa: CASSFARGTGELFF

j_gene: TRBJ2-7
v_gene: TRBV5-5
abundance: many
d_gene: -
CDR3nt: TGTGCCAGCAGCGTTGGCGCTTTAAACAGGGTCCCCTACGAGCAGTACTTC
CDR3aa: CASSVGALNRVPYEQYF

j_gene: TRBJ1-1
v_gene: TRBV29-1
abundance: many
d_gene: -
CDR3nt: TGCAGCGTTGTGAGGGAGATTGGGAACACTGAAGCTTTCTTT
CDR3aa: CSVVREIGNTEAFF

j_gene: TRBJ2-5
v_gene: TRBV3-1
abundance: many
d_gene: -
CDR3nt: TGTGCCAGCAGCCAAGTGGTAGCAGCCCAAGAGACCCAGTACTTC
CDR3aa: CASSQVVAAQETQYF

j_gene: TRBJ1-3
v_gene: TRBV28
abundance: many
d_gene: -
CDR3nt: TGTGCCAGCCAATTTCAAGTCTCTGGAAACACCATATATTTT
CDR3aa: CASQFQVSGNTIYF

j_gene: TRBJ1-2
v_gene: TRBV28
abundance: few
d_gene: TRBD1
CDR3nt: TGTGCCAGCAGCCGCAGGGGGCATAATGGCTACACCTTC
CDR3aa: CASSRRGHNGYTF

j_gene: TRBJ2-1
v_gene: TRBV7-2
abundance: many
d_gene: -
CDR3nt: TGTGCCAGCAGCTTAGGGGATTCCACCCAGCGCCGGTCGGAATACAATGAGCAGTTCTTC
CDR3aa: CASSLGDSTQRRSEYNEQFF

j_gene: TRBJ1-1
v_gene: TRBV5-1
abundance: many
d_gene: -
CDR3nt: TGCGCCAGCAGCTTGGCCAGTAGGGCTACTGAAGCTTTCTTT
CDR3aa: CASSLASRATEAFF

j_gene: TRBJ2-7
v_gene: TRBV6-1
abundance: few
d_gene: -
CDR3nt: TGTGCCAGCAGTGAAGATGTACAGGGAGCCTCCTACGAGCAGTACTTC
CDR3aa: CASSEDVQGASYEQYF

j_gene: TRBJ2-1
v_gene: TRBV20-1
abundance: many
d_gene: TRBD2
CDR3nt: TGCAGTGCCCTAGGGCGCAGCGGGGGGGCCTATGAGCAGTTCTTC
CDR3aa: CSALGRSGGAYEQFF

j_gene: TRBJ1-6
v_gene: TRBV27
abundance: many
d_gene: -
CDR3nt: TGTGCCAGCGCCCCCTGGAGGGGTAATTCACCCCTCCACTTT
CDR3aa: CASAPWRGNSPLHF

j_gene: TRBJ1-5
v_gene: TRBV29-1
abundance: many
d_gene: -
CDR3nt: TGCAGCGTTGGGGAGAATCAGCCCCAGCATTTT
CDR3aa: CSVGENQPQHF

j_gene: TRBJ1-2
v_gene: TRBV2
abundance: few
d_gene: -
CDR3nt: TGTGCCAGCCACCCTACTGCATATGGCTACACCTTC
CDR3aa: CASHPTAYGYTF

j_gene: TRBJ2-5
v_gene: TRBV20-1
abundance: many
d_gene: -
CDR3nt: TGCAGTGCTAGACGGGGGCAAGAGACCCAGTACTTC
CDR3aa: CSARRGQETQYF

j_gene: TRBJ2-1
v_gene: TRBV7-3
abundance: many
d_gene: TRBD2
CDR3nt: TGTGCCAGCAGCTTTTTGCCGACCCTGGCTAGCGGTTCCTACAATGAGCAGTTCTTC
CDR3aa: CASSFLPTLASGSYNEQFF

j_gene: TRBJ2-1
v_gene: TRBV27
abundance: many
d_gene: -
CDR3nt: TGTGCCAGCAGTTCCCGGACCGCCAGCTCCTACAATGAGCAGTTCTTC
CDR3aa: CASSSRTASSYNEQFF

j_gene: TRBJ1-5
v_gene: TRBV27
abundance: medium-sized
d_gene: -
CDR3nt: TGTGCCACCCCTCCGGTTTTGTGGGAGGCTAGCAATCAGCCCCAGCATTTT
CDR3aa: CATPPVLWEASNQPQHF

j_gene: TRBJ2-3
v_gene: TRBV11-2
abundance: many
d_gene: TRBD2
CDR3nt: TGTGCCAGCAGTTTCAGCGGGAATACGCAGTATTTT
CDR3aa: CASSFSGNTQYF

j_gene: TRBJ1-5
v_gene: TRBV7-2
abundance: -
d_gene: -
CDR3nt: TGTGCCAGCAGCCCCCAGGGCGCCCTTGGGCAGCCCCAGCATTTT
CDR3aa: CASSPQGALGQPQHF

j_gene: TRBJ1-6
v_gene: TRBV7-2
abundance: many
d_gene: TRBD1
CDR3nt: TGTGCCAGCAGCTTTACAGGGGGCCATAATTCACCCCTCCACTTT
CDR3aa: CASSFTGGHNSPLHF

j_gene: TRBJ2-3
v_gene: TRBV7-2
abundance: many
d_gene: TRBD2
CDR3nt: TGTGCCAGCAGCTTTGCAGCGGGATTGCTAGATACGCAGTATTTT
CDR3aa: CASSFAAGLLDTQYF

j_gene: TRBJ2-3
v_gene: TRBV5-1
abundance: many
d_gene: TRBD1
CDR3nt: TGCGCCAGCATCGACAGGGGCGATACGCAGTATTTT
CDR3aa: CASIDRGDTQYF

j_gene: TRBJ2-1
v_gene: TRBV28
abundance: many
d_gene: TRBD2
CDR3nt: TGTGCCAGCAGTCTAAGCGGGAGATACTACAATGAGCAGTTCTTC
CDR3aa: CASSLSGRYYNEQFF

j_gene: TRBJ1-4
v_gene: TRBV20-1
abundance: -
d_gene: -
CDR3nt: TGCAGTGCTCGCGACCGTCGAGGCTGGGATGAAAAACTGTTTTTT
CDR3aa: CSARDRRGWDEKLFF

j_gene: TRBJ1-3
v_gene: TRBV7-9
abundance: -
d_gene: -
CDR3nt: TGTGCCAGCGGCTTCAGAGACTCTGGAAACACCATATATTTT
CDR3aa: CASGFRDSGNTIYF

j_gene: TRBJ2-1
v_gene: TRBV5-1
abundance: large
d_gene: -
CDR3nt: TGCGCCAGCAGCTTGGAGGGCCCGGGTGAGCAGTTCTTC
CDR3aa: CASSLEGPGEQFF

j_gene: TRBJ2-2
v_gene: TRBV5-1
abundance: many
d_gene: -
CDR3nt: TGCGCCAGCAGCTTGAGGGCTACAGGCGGGGAGCTGTTTTTT
CDR3aa: CASSLRATGGELFF

j_gene: TRBJ2-7
v_gene: TRBV11-2
abundance: many
d_gene: -
CDR3nt: TGTGCCAGCAGCCCCGACGGTGCGAAATACGAGCAGTACTTC
CDR3aa: CASSPDGAKYEQYF

j_gene: TRBJ2-1
v_gene: TRBV30
abundance: many
d_gene: -
CDR3nt: TGTGCCTGGAGAGATGGGACGGGGGCGTACAATGAGCAGTTCTTC
CDR3aa: CAWRDGTGAYNEQFF

j_gene: TRBJ1-1
v_gene: TRBV29-1
abundance: few
d_gene: -
CDR3nt: TGCAGCGTTTCAGCAGACATGAACACTGAAGCTTTCTTT
CDR3aa: CSVSADMNTEAFF

j_gene: TRBJ2-3
v_gene: TRBV2
abundance: many
d_gene: -
CDR3nt: TGTGCCAGCAGTGAAAGGAATACGCAGTATTTT
CDR3aa: CASSERNTQYF

j_gene: TRBJ1-6
v_gene: TRBV7-2
abundance: many
d_gene: -
CDR3nt: TGTGCCAGCAGCCCCCGCCGTGGCTCCTATAATTCACCCCTCCACTTT
CDR3aa: CASSPRRGSYNSPLHF

j_gene: TRBJ2-5
v_gene: TRBV29-1
abundance: many
d_gene: TRBD2
CDR3nt: TGCAGCGTTTCCGGACTAGCGGAAGAGACCCAGTACTTC
CDR3aa: CSVSGLAEETQYF

j_gene: TRBJ1-5
v_gene: TRBV7-2
abundance: many
d_gene: -
CDR3nt: TGTGCCAGCAGCTTAGCGCTCTGGGGGGGCACGGAGCCCCAGCATTTT
CDR3aa: CASSLALWGGTEPQHF

j_gene: TRBJ2-1
v_gene: TRBV27
abundance: many
d_gene: TRBD1
CDR3nt: TGTGCCAGCAGTTTATACAGGGGACCCTACAATGAGCAGTTCTTC
CDR3aa: CASSLYRGPYNEQFF

j_gene: TRBJ1-4
v_gene: TRBV7-3
abundance: medium-sized
d_gene: -
CDR3nt: TGTGCCAGCAGCCTGCAGGGGATCGGTAATGAAAAACTGTTTTTT
CDR3aa: CASSLQGIGNEKLFF

j_gene: TRBJ2-3
v_gene: TRBV5-1
abundance: medium-sized
d_gene: -
CDR3nt: TGCGCCAGCAGGAAAGAGAGGAGCGGAGACCCTTTCACAGATACGCAGTATTTT
CDR3aa: CASRKERSGDPFTDTQYF

j_gene: TRBJ1-5
v_gene: TRBV28
abundance: -
d_gene: TRBD1
CDR3nt: TGTGCCAGCAGTCGGGGGACAGGGAGGAGCAATCAGCCCCAGCATTTT
CDR3aa: CASSRGTGRSNQPQHF

j_gene: TRBJ2-7
v_gene: TRBV28
abundance: many
d_gene: -
CDR3nt: TGTGCCAGCAGCCCCGTTTGGAGCGAGCAGTACTTC
CDR3aa: CASSPVWSEQYF

j_gene: TRBJ2-2
v_gene: TRBV7-9
abundance: many
d_gene: -
CDR3nt: TGTGCCAGCAGCCGGCTCGCAGAGAACACCGGGGAGCTGTTTTTT
CDR3aa: CASSRLAENTGELFF

j_gene: TRBJ2-1
v_gene: TRBV10-3
abundance: -
d_gene: -
CDR3nt: TGTGGCATCAGTGAGTCGACCGGCGCAGGGGATGAGCAGTTCTTC
CDR3aa: CGISESTGAGDEQFF

j_gene: TRBJ1-2
v_gene: TRBV7-3
abundance: many
d_gene: -
CDR3nt: TGTGCCAGCAGCCAATCGCCCGGGACAAATTTATATGGCTACACCTTC
CDR3aa: CASSQSPGTNLYGYTF

j_gene: TRBJ1-5
v_gene: TRBV18
abundance: many
d_gene: -
CDR3nt: TGTGCCAGCTCAAGGGGAGGCCAGCCCCAGCATTTT
CDR3aa: CASSRGGQPQHF

j_gene: TRBJ1-1
v_gene: TRBV5-1
abundance: many
d_gene: -
CDR3nt: TGCGCCAGCAGCTTGGTGGGGTCCAACACTGAAGCTTTCTTT
CDR3aa: CASSLVGSNTEAFF

j_gene: TRBJ2-2
v_gene: TRBV6-1
abundance: many
d_gene: TRBD2
CDR3nt: TGTGCCAGCAGGGGGACTAGCGGGGGCACCGGGGAGCTGTTTTTT
CDR3aa: CASRGTSGGTGELFF

j_gene: TRBJ2-7
v_gene: TRBV20-1
abundance: many
d_gene: TRBD2
CDR3nt: TGCAGTGCTCCAAGTCGCGGGGGGTCCTACGAGCAGTACTTC
CDR3aa: CSAPSRGGSYEQYF

j_gene: TRBJ2-3
v_gene: TRBV15
abundance: many
d_gene: -
CDR3nt: TGTGCCACCAGCAGAGATGGGGTCAGCACAGATACGCAGTATTTT
CDR3aa: CATSRDGVSTDTQYF

j_gene: TRBJ1-1
v_gene: TRBV6-5
abundance: -
d_gene: -
CDR3nt: TGTGCCAGCAGTGCGGGGGACATCGGAACTGAAGCTTTCTTT
CDR3aa: CASSAGDIGTEAFF

j_gene: TRBJ2-1
v_gene: TRBV29-1
abundance: many
d_gene: TRBD2
CDR3nt: TGCAGCTCGGAGCGGGGGGGAAACAATGAGCAGTTCTTC
CDR3aa: CSSERGGNNEQFF